Shown below are 3 T cell receptor beta chains from a single sample sequenced in a study of T cell responses to AZD1222 COVID-19 vaccine. The data were produced by immunoSEQ multiplex PCR, yet TCRdb's version contains in-frame clones alone and is incomplete. The sample has about 190,000 clones; over 80% are singletons. The material sequenced was peripheral blood, taken on day 0 of AZD1222 vaccination. Receptors were obtained from an adult in good health.

This chain joins TRBV6-2 or TRBV6-3 and TRBJ1-4; TRBD1 is a possible D gene (5 bases). The CDR3 is 13 residues long. Trimming shortened V by 6 bases and J by 7 bases, and 12 bases separated the two germline ends. In germline, CDR1 is MNHEY, CDR2 SVGEGT. The CDR3 sequence is CASSPVGAEKLFF. The CDR3 bases are TGTGCCAGCAGCCCCGTCGGGGCTGAAAAACTGTTTTTT.

V gene TRBV7-9 combines with J gene TRBJ2-2; D unclear. The CDR3 loop spans 16 amino acids. Deletions cut 3 bases from V and 7 bases from J, with 18 bases between. Germline values: CDR1 SEHNR, CDR2 FQNEAQ (reference sequence). The CDR3 loop is CASSFRAHGHSGELFF. The CDR3 DNA reads TGTGCCAGCAGCTTTCGAGCTCACGGGCATAGCGGGGAGCTGTTTTTT.

This rearrangement joins TRBV18 to TRBJ1-1; D unresolved. The CDR3 length is 12 residues. CDR1 is KGHSH, CDR2 LQKENI, per germline. The germline V and J ends were trimmed by 3 bases and 3 bases, with 5 bases remaining between them. CDR3 sequence (DNA): TGTGCCAGCTCACCCTGGGACACTGAAGCTTTCTTT. Translating it yields CASSPWDTEAFF. Drawing the rest from reference TRBV18 and TRBJ1-1, the complete variable domain is NAGVMQNPRHLVRRRGQEARLRCSPMKGHSHVYWYRQLPEEGLKFMVYLQKENIIDESGMPKERFSAEFPKEGPSILRIQQVVRGDSAAYFCASSPWDTEAFFGQGTRLTVV.